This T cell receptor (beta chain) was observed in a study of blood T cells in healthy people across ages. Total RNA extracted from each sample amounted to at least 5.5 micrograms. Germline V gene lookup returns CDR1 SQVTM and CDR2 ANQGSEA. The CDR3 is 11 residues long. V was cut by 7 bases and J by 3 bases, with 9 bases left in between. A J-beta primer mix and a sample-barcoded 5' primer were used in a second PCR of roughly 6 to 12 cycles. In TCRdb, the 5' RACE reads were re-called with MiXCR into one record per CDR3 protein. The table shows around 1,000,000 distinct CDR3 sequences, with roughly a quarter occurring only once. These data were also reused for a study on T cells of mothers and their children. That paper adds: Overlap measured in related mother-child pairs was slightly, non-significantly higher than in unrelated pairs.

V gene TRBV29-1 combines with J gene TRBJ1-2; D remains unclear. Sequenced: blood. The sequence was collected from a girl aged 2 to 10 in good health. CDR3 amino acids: CSAQTDYGYTF. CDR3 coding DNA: TGCAGCGCACAGACGGACTATGGCTACACCTTC.